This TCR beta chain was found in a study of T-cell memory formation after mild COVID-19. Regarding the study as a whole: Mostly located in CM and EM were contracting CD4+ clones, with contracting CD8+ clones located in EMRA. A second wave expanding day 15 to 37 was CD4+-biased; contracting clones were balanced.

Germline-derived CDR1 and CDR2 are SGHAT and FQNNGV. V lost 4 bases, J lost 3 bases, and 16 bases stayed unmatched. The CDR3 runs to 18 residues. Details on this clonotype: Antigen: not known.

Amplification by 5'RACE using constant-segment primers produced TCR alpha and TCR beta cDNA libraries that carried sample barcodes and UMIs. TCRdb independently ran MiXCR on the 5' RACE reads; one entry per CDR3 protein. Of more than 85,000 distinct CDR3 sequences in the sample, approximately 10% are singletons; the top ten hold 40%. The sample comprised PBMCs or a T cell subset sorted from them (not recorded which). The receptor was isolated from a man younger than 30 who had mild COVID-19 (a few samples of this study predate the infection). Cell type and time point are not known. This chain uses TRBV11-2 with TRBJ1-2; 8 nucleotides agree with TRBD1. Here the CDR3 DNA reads TGTGCCAGCAGCTCATCCATCAGGGGGCCGAAGGTTGACTATGGCTACACCTTC. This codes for CASSSSIRGPKVDYGYTF.